This T cell receptor beta chain was sequenced in a study of T cell responses to AZD1222 COVID-19 vaccine. Overall study context: Second doses that came at about 4 or about 12 weeks were put together. General study findings and limits: Receipt of two AZD1222 doses was followed by a rise in Spike-specific TCR breadth and depth. Reportedly, nearly half of unique spike TCRs recognized epitopes outside B.1.351/B.1.1.7 mutations. Spike-wide coverage was observed for vaccine-associated CD4 TCRs, with dominant responses at 160-218 and 743-854.

The protocol was immunoSEQ multiplex PCR, while the TCRdb copy is restricted to in-frame clones and leaves out a portion. The table includes under 150,000 clones, roughly 90% detected once. A word on this clone: Its antigen is still unknown.

Germline-derived CDR1 and CDR2 are KGHDR and SFDVKD. The CDR3 spans 15 residues. Germline trimming cut 5 bases from V and 7 bases from J; bases unmatched to any gene: 6. This clonotype was sampled from an adult in good health. The J gene is TRBJ2-2, the V gene TRBV24-1; 10 bases fit TRBD2. Source: peripheral blood, taken on day 0 of AZD1222 vaccination. CDR3 loop: CATSALAGTGGELFF. In DNA form, the CDR3 reads TGTGCCACCAGTGCACTAGCGGGAACGGGCGGGGAGCTGTTTTTT.